Sequencing of this T cell receptor beta chain was carried out in a study of blood T cell repertoires in COVID-19. Overall study context: Italy, Spain and the United States were the sources of the convalescent and acute COVID-19 samples. T cells, B-cell-depleted T cells, or PBMCs supplied cDNA or gDNA.

In the authors' workflow: Nucleated cell counts were estimated from reference gene primer amplification. The repertoire was sequenced with immunoSEQ multiplex PCR; TCRdb's copy has only in-frame clones and lacks some. The V and J calls and the clone size are those of that table, but D and trimming were determined from the DNA. The data show 150,000 to 200,000 clones, roughly nine tenths seen once. The sample holds a few counts of this clone. Germline CDR1 and CDR2: LGHDT and YNNKEL (reference sequence). The CDR3 consists of 14 residues. V was shortened by 4 bases and J by 5 bases, with 9 bases between the two germline ends.

The chain links TRBV3-1 (or the pseudogene TRBV3-2) to TRBJ1-6; D perhaps matches TRBD1 (5 bases). The sequencing input was peripheral blood. The sequence derives from a man in his 70s with acute or convalescent COVID-19. The CDR3 nucleotides are TGTGCCAGCAGCCGGCGGGGGGATAATTCACCCCTCCACTTT. This encodes CASSRRGDNSPLHF.